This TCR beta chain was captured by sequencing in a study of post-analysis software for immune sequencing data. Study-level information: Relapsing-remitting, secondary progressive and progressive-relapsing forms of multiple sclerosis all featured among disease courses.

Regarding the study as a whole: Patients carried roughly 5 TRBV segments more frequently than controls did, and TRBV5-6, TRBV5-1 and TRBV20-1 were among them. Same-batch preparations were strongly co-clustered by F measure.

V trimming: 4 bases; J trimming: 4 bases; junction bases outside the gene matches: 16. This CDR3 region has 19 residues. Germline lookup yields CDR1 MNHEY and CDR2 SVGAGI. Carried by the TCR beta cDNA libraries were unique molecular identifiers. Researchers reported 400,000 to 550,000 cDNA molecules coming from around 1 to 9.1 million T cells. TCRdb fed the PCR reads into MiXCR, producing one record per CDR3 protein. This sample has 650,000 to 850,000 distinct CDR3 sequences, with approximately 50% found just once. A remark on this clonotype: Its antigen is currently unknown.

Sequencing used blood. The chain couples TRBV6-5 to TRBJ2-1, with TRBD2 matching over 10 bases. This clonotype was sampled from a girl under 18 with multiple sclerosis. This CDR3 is CASSSQAGGLMERYNEQFF. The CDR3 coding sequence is TGTGCCAGCAGTTCTCAAGCGGGGGGGCTCATGGAGCGATACAATGAGCAGTTCTTC.